This T cell receptor (beta chain) was profiled in a study of control samples from healthy donors and cancer patients. Produced via immunoSEQ multiplex PCR; TCRdb's table is partial and in-frame only. In the table there are 90,000 to 100,000 clones, roughly 86% of which are singletons. Looked up from germline, CDR1 is LGHNT and CDR2 is FRNRAP. The V end lost 2 bases, the J end lost 6 bases, and 9 bases lay between the germline ends. This CDR3 has 13 amino acids. The clonotype comes from a man between 60 and 75 years old in good health. This chain links TRBV12-5 with TRBJ2-3, with D unresolved. Sequencing input: blood. CDR3 bases: TGTGCTAGTGGTTTGACCTCGCGGGATACGCAGTATTTT. Its protein product is CASGLTSRDTQYF.